This entry lists 23 T cell receptor beta chains sequenced from one sample in a study of cytomegalovirus exposure and HLA in healthy donors. Vbeta (60) and Jbeta (13) primers were used in the PCR. Method: immunoSEQ multiplex PCR; TCRdb's copy keeps in-frame clones and lacks some. Of around 140,000 clones in the sample, roughly 80% were seen once. The sequencing input was PBMCs. The receptors here all came from a man aged 35 to 55 in good health and CMV-seronegative.

This chain links TRBV4-2 with TRBJ2-7; D possibly corresponds to TRBD2 (5 bases). The germline gives CDR1 LGHNA, CDR2 YNFKEQ. The CDR3 extends over 15 amino acids. V lost 0 bases and J 0 bases, leaving 9 bases between the germline ends. The CDR3 loop reads CASSQDSGSSYEQYF. CDR3 DNA: TGTGCCAGCAGCCAAGACTCGGGGTCCTCCTACGAGCAGTACTTC.

The chain joins TRBV6-5 to TRBJ2-5; 7 nucleotides match TRBD1. The V gene's germline CDR1 is MNHEY and CDR2 SVGAGI. The V gene end was trimmed by 5 bases and the J gene end by 1 base; junction bases not matched to a gene: 4. The CDR3 is 14 residues long. The CDR3 bases are TGTGCCAGCAGTCTCGGGACAGCCCAAGAGACCCAGTACTTC. Translating it yields CASSLGTAQETQYF.

This CDR3 reads CASREGPYTDTQYF. CDR3 bases: TGTGCCAGCAGGGAGGGACCGTACACAGATACGCAGTATTTT. The rearrangement joins TRBV6-6 to TRBJ2-3, with a weak D call TRBD2 (6 bases). V was trimmed by 6 bases and J by 2 bases, leaving 12 bases between them. CDR3 length: 14 amino acids. The V gene's germline CDR1 is MNHNY and CDR2 SVGAGI (reference sequence).

Worth noting for this clone: The junction differs from germline at one of its ends, possibly a read error. Additional DNA sequences in this sample encode the identical CDR3. V is TRBV27 and J is TRBJ1-2; TRBD1 aligns across 11 bases. CDR3 length equals 16 residues. Per the germline V gene, CDR1 is MNHEY and CDR2 is SMNVEV (reference sequence). In DNA form, the CDR3 reads TGTGCTAGCAGCCAAAGGGGACAGGGGGGGCTCTATGGCTACACCTTC. It yields the protein CASSQRGQGGLYGYTF.

The chain's CDR3 is CASRTITSGQFF. The CDR3 DNA reads as TGTGCCAGCAGGACAATCACAAGTGGGCAGTTCTTC. The chain is built from TRBV7-9 and TRBJ2-1; no firm D call. V dropped 6 bases and J dropped 12 bases, with 15 bases sitting between them. The CDR3 totals 12 residues. The germline V gene encodes CDR1 SEHNR and CDR2 FQNEAQ (reference sequence).

This rearrangement joins TRBV9 to TRBJ1-1; the match to TRBD1 covers 8 bases. CDR1 SGDLS and CDR2 YYNGEE come from the germline V gene. This CDR3 is built from 15 residues. V gave up 4 bases and J gave up 5 bases; unmatched junction bases: 10. The CDR3 DNA is TGTGCCAGCAGCCCGCAAGACAGGGGAGAAACTGAAGCTTTCTTT. Its protein product is CASSPQDRGETEAFF.

This clone was counted a single time. The CDR3 loop is CASSQDSVSSYNEQFF. CDR3 nucleotides: TGTGCCAGCAGCCAAGATTCGGTGAGCTCCTACAATGAGCAGTTCTTC. The chain carries TRBV4-2 and TRBJ2-1, with unresolved D. CDR3 length: 16 amino acids. In germline, CDR1 is LGHNA, CDR2 YNFKEQ. Trimming shortened V by 0 bases and J by 0 bases, and 9 bases separated the two germline ends.

The chain couples TRBV7-6 to TRBJ2-3; maybe TRBD1 (6 bases). This CDR3 is 16 amino acids long. The germline V and J ends were trimmed by 5 bases and 2 bases, with 17 bases remaining between them. Germline-derived CDR1 and CDR2 are SGHVS and FNYEAQ. Written as DNA, the CDR3 is TGTGCCAGCAGCCCCCAAACGGGACAAGCCACAGATACGCAGTATTTT. Translated, it gives CASSPQTGQATDTQYF.

This clone was counted once. This sequence joins TRBV2 and TRBJ2-7; tentatively, D is TRBD1 (5 bases). The germline V and J ends were trimmed by 6 bases and 3 bases, with 18 bases remaining between them. CDR1 SNHLY and CDR2 FYNNEI come from the germline V gene. The CDR3 runs 15 residues. CDR3 amino acids: CASRMDNYVIYEQYF. In DNA form, the CDR3 reads TGTGCCAGCAGGATGGACAACTACGTAATCTACGAGCAGTACTTC.

The chain joins TRBV4-1 to TRBJ2-6; 8 nucleotides align to TRBD1. V gave up 4 bases and J gave up 2 bases; unmatched junction bases: 1. The CDR3 consists of 15 residues. Germline V gives CDR1 MGHRA, CDR2 YSYEKL. CDR3 DNA: TGCGCCAGCAGCCCGACAGGGGCTGGGGCCAACGTCCTGACTTTC. Amino acid sequence: CASSPTGAGANVLTF.

The CDR3 coding sequence is TGTGCCAGCAGCTTGACGGGGGGGCCAAAAGATACGCAGTATTTT. It codes for CASSLTGGPKDTQYF. The chain uses TRBV5-6 and TRBJ2-3; 8 bases map to TRBD2. Germline values: CDR1 SGHDT, CDR2 YYEEEE. Trimming took 1 base from V and 5 from J; bases not matched to a gene: 6. CDR3 size: 15 residues.

The chain employs TRBV29-1 and TRBJ1-2; TRBD1 matches 7 bases. CDR1 and CDR2 (germline): SQVTM, ANQGSEA. The junction had 10 bases not matched to a gene; V was cut back by 6 bases and J by 6 bases. CDR3 length: 13 residues. CDR3 sequence: CSVRDRTNDGYTF. The CDR3 nucleotides are TGCAGCGTCCGGGACAGAACTAATGATGGCTACACCTTC.

V gene TRBV14 combines with J gene TRBJ1-3; possibly TRBD1 for D (6 bases). The CDR3 sequence is 17 residues long. Germline V gene data show CDR1 as SGHDN and CDR2 as FVKESK. V lost 4 bases, J lost 0 bases, and 16 bases lay in between. Here the CDR3 DNA reads TGTGCCAGCAGCCTCTTGACGGCGGACAGCTCTGGAAACACCATATATTTT. It translates to CASSLLTADSSGNTIYF.

The chain links TRBV9 to TRBJ1-2; 9 bases line up with TRBD1. V lost 2 bases to trimming and J lost 11 bases; unmatched junction nucleotides: 4. CDR1 and CDR2 (germline): SGDLS, YYNGEE. This CDR3 region has 12 residues. The CDR3 loop reads CASSVFGQGYTF. CDR3 nucleotide sequence: TGTGCCAGCAGCGTGTTCGGACAGGGGTACACCTTC.

This chain links TRBV6-5 with TRBJ1-1; the D gene is possibly TRBD1 (6 bases). CDR3 length: 15 residues. V gave up 5 bases and J gave up 0 bases, with 13 bases separating them. CDR1 is MNHEY and CDR2 is SVGAGI in the germline V gene. The CDR3 protein is CASSPAGQLNTEAFF. The CDR3 nucleotides read TGTGCCAGCAGTCCGGCAGGACAGCTGAACACTGAAGCTTTCTTT.

The rearrangement joins TRBV6-1 to TRBJ2-7; TRBD1 matches 8 bases. The J segment lost 7 bases and the V segment lost 8 bases, leaving 13 bases of the junction unmatched. CDR1 and CDR2 from the germline V gene are MNHNS and SASEGT. This CDR3 is 14 amino acids long. The CDR3: CASCFRDRTSEQYF. The CDR3 DNA is TGTGCCAGCTGCTTCCGGGACAGGACCTCGGAGCAGTACTTC.

CDR3 bases: TGTGCCAGCACCGAAGGGGGAGTTGGCACAGATACGCAGTATTTT. Translation gives CASTEGGVGTDTQYF. This chain connects TRBV28 to TRBJ2-3, with a weak D call TRBD1 (6 bases). Germline-derived CDR1 and CDR2 are MDHEN and SYDVKM. The CDR3 extends over 15 amino acids. The V end was cut by 7 bases, the J end by 1 base, with 15 bases between.

The chain recombines TRBV4-3 with TRBJ2-2; 8 nucleotides agree with TRBD2. The CDR3 covers 16 residues. V dropped 0 bases and J dropped 6; count of bases not matched to a gene: 6. Germline CDR1 reads LGHNA; CDR2 reads YSLEER. The CDR3 loop is CASSQDTAGGAGELFF. As DNA, the CDR3 is TGCGCCAGCAGCCAAGATACGGCCGGGGGGGCCGGGGAGCTGTTTTTT.

The CDR3 loop is CASSLTGEDTGELFF. The CDR3 nucleotides read TGTGCCAGCAGTTTGACAGGGGAGGACACCGGGGAGCTGTTTTTT. The chain joins TRBV28 to TRBJ2-2; 8 nucleotides match TRBD1. V gave up 3 bases and J gave up 3 bases; unmatched junction bases: 3. Germline-derived CDR1 and CDR2 are MDHEN and SYDVKM. The CDR3 runs to 15 residues.

This clone was found a few times. For the CDR3, the DNA is TGCGCCAGCAGCCAAGATCGACAGGCTGAAGCTTTCTTT. Its protein is CASSQDRQAEAFF. V is TRBV4-3 and J is TRBJ1-1; TRBD1 might be the D (6 bases). The germline CDR1 and CDR2 sequences are LGHNA and YSLEER. This CDR3 spans 13 amino acids. Trimming removed 0 bases from V and 6 bases from J, with 8 bases in between.

The V gene is TRBV29-1, the J gene TRBJ2-3, with 7 nucleotides matching TRBD1. This CDR3 comprises 13 residues. With 7 bases clipped from V and 2 bases from J, the junction kept 6 bases outside the gene matches. CDR1 and CDR2 (germline): SQVTM, ANQGSEA. This chain's CDR3 is CSARTGTTDTQYF. CDR3 coding DNA: TGCAGCGCTCGGACAGGTACCACAGATACGCAGTATTTT.

This sequence joins TRBV19 and TRBJ1-2; 9 bases are a match to TRBD1. The CDR3 covers 14 residues. CDR1 is LNHDA and CDR2 is SQIVND in the germline V gene (reference sequence). The ends lost 3 bases at V and 2 bases at J; junction bases unmatched: 1. In DNA, the CDR3 is TGTGCCAGTAGTATTGGGACAGGGAACTATGGCTACACCTTC. The encoded protein is CASSIGTGNYGYTF. The full variable domain, rest sourced from reference TRBV19 and TRBJ1-2, is DGGITQSPKYLFRKEGQNVTLSCEQNLNHDAMYWYRQDPGQGLRLIYYSQIVNDFQKGDIAEGYSVSREKKESFPLTVTSAQKNPTAFYLCASSIGTGNYGYTFGSGTRLTVV.

The genes are TRBV27 and TRBJ1-6, with TRBD1 identical over 8 bases. This CDR3 region has 16 residues. The V segment lost 4 bases and the J segment 6 bases; nucleotides outside the gene matches: 8. In germline, CDR1 is MNHEY, CDR2 SMNVEV (reference sequence). CDR3 nucleotide sequence: TGTGCCAGCAGTTCTCGGACAGGGCCCCTTAATTCACCCCTCCACTTT. It encodes CASSSRTGPLNSPLHF.